The clone carrying this TCR beta chain has only one observation. The data originate from a study of shared clonotypes between healthy human individuals. For the study at large: Participating donors consisted of two women and a few men aged 18 to 49.

V gave up 0 bases and J gave up 3 bases, with 6 bases separating them. Germline values: CDR1 MDHEN, CDR2 SYDVKM. The CDR3 runs 13 residues. Clones were sequenced by immunoSEQ multiplex PCR, and TCRdb holds only the in-frame ones, with some missing. The sample holds 300,000 to 400,000 clones, roughly 91% seen once. The sequence came from a man between 18 and 29 years old in good health. The sample taken for sequencing was memory CD8+ T cells sorted from blood. Documented subset: CD45RO+ cells pooled with CCR7-negative TemRA cells. The chain has TRBV28 and TRBJ2-7; tentative D call: TRBD1 (5 bases). The CDR3 region is CASSLWQGYEQYF. The CDR3 coding sequence is TGTGCCAGCAGTTTATGGCAGGGCTACGAGCAGTACTTC.